This T cell receptor beta chain appears in the sequencing data of a study of CD8 T cells in ankylosing spondylitis. Whole-study findings and limits: From matched ankylosing spondylitis synovial fluid, disease-linked clones were reportedly recovered at significantly enriched levels.

TCRdb itself ran the 5' RACE reads through MiXCR, one entry per CDR3 protein. The repertoire includes about 360,000 distinct CDR3 sequences, 20% to 25% of them detected once, and around 14% sits in the top ten. The CDR3 totals 13 residues. Per the germline V gene, CDR1 is MDHEN and CDR2 is SYDVKM. V lost 3 bases and J lost 4, with 9 bases in between. As concerns this clonotype: What it binds is not known.

This clonotype originated in a male donor with ankylosing spondylitis or in good health (not recorded which). The chain is built from TRBV28 and TRBJ1-1, with D tentatively TRBD1 (5 bases). Sequencing was performed on blood, either unsorted or a sorted T cell fraction (not recorded which). CDR3 nucleotides: TGTGCCAGCAGTTTGAGGGGAGGCACTGAAGCTTTCTTT. This sequence encodes CASSLRGGTEAFF. Supplemented by reference TRBV28 and TRBJ1-1, the full variable domain reads DVKVTQSSRYLVKRTGEKVFLECVQDMDHENMFWYRQDPGLGLRLIYFSYDVKMKEKGDIPEGYSVSREKKERFSLILESASTNQTSMYLCASSLRGGTEAFFGQGTRLTVV.